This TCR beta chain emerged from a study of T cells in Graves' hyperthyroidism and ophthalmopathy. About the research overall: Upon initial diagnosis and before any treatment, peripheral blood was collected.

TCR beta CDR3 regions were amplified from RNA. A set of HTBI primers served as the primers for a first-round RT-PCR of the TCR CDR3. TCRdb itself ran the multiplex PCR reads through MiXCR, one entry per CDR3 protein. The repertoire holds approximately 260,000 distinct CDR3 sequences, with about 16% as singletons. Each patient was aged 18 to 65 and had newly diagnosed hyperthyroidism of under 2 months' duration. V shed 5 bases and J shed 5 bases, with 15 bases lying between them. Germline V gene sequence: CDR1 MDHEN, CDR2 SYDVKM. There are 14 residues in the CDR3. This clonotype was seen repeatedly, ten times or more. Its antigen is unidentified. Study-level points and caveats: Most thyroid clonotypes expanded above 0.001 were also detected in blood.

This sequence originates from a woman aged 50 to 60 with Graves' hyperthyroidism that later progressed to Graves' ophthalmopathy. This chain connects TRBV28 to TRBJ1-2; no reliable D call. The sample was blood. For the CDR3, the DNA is TGTGCCAGCAGTCTAGGATCGGAGAGTTATGGCTACACCTTC. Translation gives CASSLGSESYGYTF.